A selection of T cell receptor beta chains follows, all from one sample in a study of Graves' ophthalmopathy and Graves' hyperthyroidism. MiXCR, run by TCRdb on the multiplex PCR reads, gives a single entry per CDR3 protein. The repertoire holds some 1.1 million distinct CDR3 sequences, with roughly two fifths as singletons. What was sequenced was peripheral blood or thyroid tissue (not recorded which). Receptors were obtained from an adult man with Graves' hyperthyroidism. Each CDR3 is given with its conserved first and last residue. D genes are given only for firm matches. Only some rows state a clone size, as once, few, many or a class for expanded clones.

abundance,v_gene,d_gene,j_gene,CDR3nt,CDR3aa
NA,TRBV5-6,NA,TRBJ2-6,TGTGCCAGCAGCTTGAATTCCAGGGTCGCTCTTGGGGCCAACGTCCTGACTTTC,CASSLNSRVALGANVLTF
many,TRBV20-1,TRBD1,TRBJ1-5,TGCAGTGCTAGAAGGGGACAGGGTTCGTTTAATCAGCCCCAGCATTTT,CSARRGQGSFNQPQHF
many,TRBV12-3/TRBV12-4,NA,TRBJ2-5,TGTGCCAGCAGTTCGGGGTGGGGAGAGACCCAGTACTTC,CASSSGWGETQYF
NA,TRBV20-1,TRBD2,TRBJ2-7,TGCAGTGCTCCGAAGGGACTAGCGGGATACGAGCAGTACTTC,CSAPKGLAGYEQYF
few,TRBV6-6,NA,TRBJ1-1,TGTGCCAGCAGTTACGTGGACATGAACACTGAAGCTTTCTTT,CASSYVDMNTEAFF
NA,TRBV7-9,NA,TRBJ2-5,TGCGCCAGCAGCCAAGTGAATCAGATGTGGGAGACCCAGTACTTC,CASSQVNQMWETQYF
many,TRBV15,TRBD1,TRBJ2-7,TGTGCCACCAGCAGACAGGACAGGGGTAGTTACGAGCAGTACTTC,CATSRQDRGSYEQYF
NA,TRBV20-1,TRBD1,TRBJ1-5,TGCAGTGCGGATCCCGGACAGGGGGCAAGGGGTAGCAATCAGCCCCAGCATTTT,CSADPGQGARGSNQPQHF
many,TRBV12-3/TRBV12-4,NA,TRBJ2-6,TGTGCCAGCAGTTTTGCGGGGTCTGGGGCCAACGTCCTGACTTTC,CASSFAGSGANVLTF
many,TRBV2,NA,TRBJ1-5,TGTGCCAGCAGTGAACGGGACACAGGCAATCAGCCCCAGCATTTT,CASSERDTGNQPQHF
many,TRBV14,NA,TRBJ1-2,TGTGCCAGCAGCCAAGATCCCTTGAGGGGGATCTACACCTTC,CASSQDPLRGIYTF
NA,TRBV20-1,NA,TRBJ1-1,TGCAGTGGACATAAGAACACTGAAGCTTTCTTT,CSGHKNTEAFF
few,TRBV12-3/TRBV12-4,NA,TRBJ1-5,TGTGCCAGCAGTTTACAGGGACGCAGTATCAATCAGCCCCAGCATTTT,CASSLQGRSINQPQHF
NA,TRBV7-8,TRBD1,TRBJ2-5,TGTGCCAGCAGCTGGGGACAGGGAGCCCCCGAGGAGGAGACCCAGTACTTC,CASSWGQGAPEEETQYF
NA,TRBV27,NA,TRBJ1-2,TGTGCCAGCAGTTTAATGGCGGACGGGGGTCTCTATGGCTACACCTTC,CASSLMADGGLYGYTF
many,TRBV19,TRBD1,TRBJ1-2,TGTGCCAGTACGGCTCAGGGGGCCGTTGGCTACACCTTC,CASTAQGAVGYTF
many,TRBV11-2,TRBD1,TRBJ1-6,TGTGCCAGCAGCCCGAACCGGGACAGGAATTCACCCCTCCACTTT,CASSPNRDRNSPLHF
few,TRBV27,NA,TRBJ1-1,TGTGCCAGCAGTCCCTCCGGGGCAGGTTGGGCGCACACTGAAGCTTTCTTT,CASSPSGAGWAHTEAFF
NA,TRBV19,NA,TRBJ2-5,TGTGCCAGTAGTATAGGGGGTCTTTCGGGGACCCAGTACTTC,CASSIGGLSGTQYF